The clone carrying this TCR beta chain was counted many times. The data stem from a study of spatial heterogeneity in lung cancer. Time point meaning: sample taken at primary tumor resection. Sequencing covered unsorted whole RNA taken from tumor, nontumor lung or frozen PBMC. V gave up 7 bases and J gave up 4 bases, with 22 bases separating them. Germline V gives CDR1 SEHNR, CDR2 FQNEAQ (reference sequence). The CDR3 totals 16 residues. TCRdb reprocessed the 5' RACE reads via MiXCR and lists one record per CDR3 protein. Seen here are 50,000 or so distinct CDR3 sequences, approximately 10% observed once, and the top ten hold 40% to 50%.

The chain links TRBV7-9 to TRBJ1-1; no firm D call. The sequences come from PBMCs, collected at surgery. The TCR comes from a female donor with early-stage non-small cell lung cancer. The CDR3 reads CASNSPGAPLGTEAFF. The CDR3 DNA reads as TGTGCCAGCAATTCACCAGGCGCACCTTTGGGCACTGAAGCTTTCTTT.